The clone carrying this T cell receptor (beta chain) appeared many times. The target antigen is unknown. This sample stems from a study of CD8 T cells in ankylosing spondylitis. Whole-study findings and limits: Some of the motif variants had earlier been found in reactive arthritis patients' fluid and blood. One TCR beta motif, made up of roughly eight highly homologous variants, appeared characteristic of ankylosing spondylitis blood.

This CDR3 contains 14 residues. CDR1 and CDR2 (germline): LNHNV, YYDKDF (reference sequence). Trimming took 5 bases from V and 5 from J, leaving 10 bases between them. Using quantitative 5'-RACE with molecular barcodes, the authors made TCR beta libraries. One entry per CDR3 protein, called by TCRdb with MiXCR from the 5' RACE reads. The sample consists of about 110,000 distinct CDR3 sequences, 20% to 30% of them appearing once. The sequenced sample was synovial fluid, either unsorted or a sorted T cell fraction (not recorded which). V is TRBV15 and J is TRBJ1-6; possibly TRBD1 for D (6 bases). This TCR derives from a male donor with ankylosing spondylitis. This CDR3 is CATSVGQNNSPLHF. The CDR3, as DNA: TGTGCCACCAGCGTAGGACAGAATAATTCACCCCTCCACTTT.